This TCR beta chain was captured in a study of blood T cell repertoires in COVID-19. Overall study: Samples came from the United States, Italy and Spain, spanning acute and convalescent COVID-19.

This CDR3 is 13 amino acids long. V lost 7 bases and J lost 4, with 13 bases in between. Measured with immunoSEQ multiplex PCR; TCRdb has only the in-frame clones, and not every one. The data show approximately 130,000 clones, with about four fifths seen just once and roughly 13% held by the top ten. This receptor was obtained from a human donor in a cohort sampled during active COVID-19. The chain links TRBV12-3 or TRBV12-4 to TRBJ1-2; perhaps TRBD1 as D (6 bases). The sequenced sample was peripheral blood. CDR3 region: CASTPRGGYGYTF. CDR3 coding DNA: TGTGCCAGCACCCCCAGAGGGGGCTATGGCTACACCTTC.